This entry is about one T cell receptor beta chain. As yet, its antigen is unknown. The data are from a study of T cells in localized non-small cell lung cancer. Overall study results and limits: The appearance of a median approximately 60 of the top 100 tumor clones was seen in adjacent lung. Longer overall survival was seen with higher T cell density measured in blood. The tumor had only one region sequenced, so heterogeneity remains possible. Exceeding tumor, uninvolved adjacent lung had the highest T cell clonality.

Trimming removed 5 bases from V and 3 bases from J, with 13 bases in between. Germline loops: CDR1 SGHVS, CDR2 FQNEAQ. The CDR3 runs 14 residues. Some clones are missing from TCRdb's copy, which holds only in-frame ones; the method was immunoSEQ multiplex PCR. The table shows about 29,000 clones, with around 89% occurring only once. The sequence was obtained from a woman aged 35-75 years with stage I lung adenocarcinoma. The material sequenced was peripheral blood, taken before any cancer treatment. This sequence joins TRBV7-8 and TRBJ1-1; D not resolved. CDR3 loop: CASSPPGSHTEAFF. CDR3 sequence (DNA): TGTGCCAGCAGCCCCCCGGGGAGCCACACTGAAGCTTTCTTT.